This T cell receptor (beta chain) was captured in a study of control samples from healthy donors and cancer patients. V shed 3 bases, J shed 4 bases, and the junction held 6 bases outside the gene matches. The CDR3 length is 18 residues. This table comes from immunoSEQ multiplex PCR, and its TCRdb copy is limited to in-frame clones, with some not included. The sample lists some 96,000 clones, less than 90% seen once, with 18% in the top ten. The TCR originated in a woman aged 50 to 60 in good health. The sample consisted of blood. J is TRBJ2-1 and V is TRBV23-1, with 16 bases identical to TRBD2. TRBV23-1 has ORF status, its function being uncertain. CDR3: CASSHLGTSGGAYNEQFF. Written as DNA, the CDR3 is TGCGCCAGCAGTCATCTCGGGACTAGCGGGGGGGCGTACAATGAGCAGTTCTTC.